These T cell receptor beta chains were read from a single sample in a study of blood T cell repertoires in COVID-19. Assay: immunoSEQ multiplex PCR; the TCRdb copy retains only in-frame clones and omits some. In the table there are almost 55,000 clones, 88% of which are singletons. Sequenced input: peripheral blood. The receptors originated from a human donor in a cohort sampled during active COVID-19. The CDR3 runs from the conserved cysteine through the conserved F or W. Each record gives: V gene, D gene, J gene, clone size, CDR3 protein, CDR3 DNA. A D gene is named only where the DNA matches it firmly. Clone size, where shown, is once, few, many, or a class for clones that have expanded.

>TRBV15|-|TRBJ2-1|once
CATSRGGRRAYNEQFF
TGTGCCACCAGCAGAGGGGGTAGGCGGGCCTACAATGAGCAGTTCTTC
>TRBV5-4|TRBD2|TRBJ2-2|-
CASSLVGGGATGELFF
TGTGCCAGCAGCTTGGTTGGCGGGGGGGCAACCGGGGAGCTGTTTTTT
>TRBV5-4|TRBD1|TRBJ1-2|-
CASSLTMGQGYGYTF
TGTGCCAGCAGCTTGACCATGGGACAGGGCTATGGCTACACCTTC
>TRBV10-3|TRBD2|TRBJ2-7|-
CAISGLAGSYEQYF
TGTGCCATCAGTGGACTAGCGGGGTCCTACGAGCAGTACTTC
>TRBV7-2|-|TRBJ2-7|once
CASSTRGAETYEQYF
TGTGCCAGCAGCACCCGGGGGGCCGAAACCTACGAGCAGTACTTC
>TRBV6-5|-|TRBJ1-5|-
CASSYSREAPQHF
TGTGCCAGCAGTTACTCGAGGGAAGCCCCCCAGCATTTT
>TRBV5-1|TRBD1|TRBJ1-1|once
CASSPNRGQEGTEAFF
TGCGCCAGCAGCCCCAACAGGGGGCAGGAGGGCACTGAAGCTTTCTTT
>TRBV10-3|TRBD1|TRBJ2-7|-
CAISARGDRAGYEQYF
TGTGCCATCAGTGCGAGGGGGGACAGGGCAGGTTACGAGCAGTACTTC
>TRBV9|TRBD2|TRBJ2-5|-
CASSVASGGAETQYF
TGTGCCAGCAGCGTAGCTAGCGGGGGGGCGGAGACCCAGTACTTC
>TRBV5-1|-|TRBJ2-5|-
CASSSISGDQETQYF
TGCGCCAGCAGCTCGATATCAGGGGACCAAGAGACCCAGTACTTC
>TRBV19|TRBD1|TRBJ2-2|once
CASLQGAGSGELFF
TGTGCCAGTCTACAGGGGGCCGGGTCCGGGGAGCTGTTTTTT
>TRBV6-5|-|TRBJ1-2|-
CASSNPRQTGYGYTF
TGTGCCAGCAGTAACCCACGACAGACCGGTTATGGCTACACCTTC
>TRBV27|-|TRBJ1-6|-
CASSRAGIWNSPLHF
TGTGCCAGCAGCCGAGCGGGGATCTGGAATTCACCCCTCCACTTT
>TRBV6-2/TRBV6-3|TRBD2|TRBJ2-1|-
CASSSSGTSGAEQFF
TGTGCCAGCAGTTCTTCCGGGACTAGCGGGGCTGAGCAGTTCTTC
>TRBV11-2|-|TRBJ2-5|-
CASSLPDNQETQYF
TGTGCCAGCAGCTTGCCCGACAACCAAGAGACCCAGTACTTC
>TRBV6-4|TRBD2|TRBJ2-1|once
CASRPSAGGGDEQFF
TGTGCCAGCCGACCCTCTGCCGGGGGGGGCGATGAGCAGTTCTTC